This T cell receptor (beta chain) was obtained from a study of blood T cell repertoires in COVID-19. From germline, CDR1 is SGHTA and CDR2 FQGTGA. Trimming shortened V by 5 bases and J by 0 bases, and 14 bases separated the two germline ends. The CDR3 extends over 16 amino acids. TCRdb's copy holds only in-frame clones and misses some; the assay was immunoSEQ multiplex PCR. The repertoire holds about 180,000 clones, less than 90% seen once, with around 20% in the top ten. In this sample, this clone is large. This TCR was sampled from a man aged 70-80 years with active or convalescent COVID-19. V is TRBV7-3 and J is TRBJ2-1; D ambiguous. Sequencing was performed on peripheral blood. In nucleotides, the CDR3 is TGTGCCAGCAGCCGGCTCGCGTCTAGCTCCTACAATGAGCAGTTCTTC. The encoded protein is CASSRLASSSYNEQFF. Full variable domain (rest looked up from reference TRBV7-3 and TRBJ2-1): GAGVSQTPSNKVTEKGKYVELRCDPISGHTALYWYRQSLGQGPEFLIYFQGTGAADDSGLPNDRFFAVRPEGSVSTLKIQRTERGDSAVYLCASSRLASSSYNEQFFGPGTRLTVL.